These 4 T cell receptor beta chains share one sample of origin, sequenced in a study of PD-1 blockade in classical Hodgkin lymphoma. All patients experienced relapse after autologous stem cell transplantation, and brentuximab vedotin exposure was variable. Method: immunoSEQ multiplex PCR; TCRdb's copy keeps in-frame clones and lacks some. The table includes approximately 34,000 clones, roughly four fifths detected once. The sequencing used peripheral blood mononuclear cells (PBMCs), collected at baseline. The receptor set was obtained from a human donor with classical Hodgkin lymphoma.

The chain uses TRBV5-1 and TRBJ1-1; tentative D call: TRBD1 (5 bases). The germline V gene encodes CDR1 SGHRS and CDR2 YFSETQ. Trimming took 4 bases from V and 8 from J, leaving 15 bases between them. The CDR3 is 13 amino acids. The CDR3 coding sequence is TGCGCCAGCAGCCTAGAATACGGGGCGGAAGCTTTCTTT. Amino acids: CASSLEYGAEAFF.

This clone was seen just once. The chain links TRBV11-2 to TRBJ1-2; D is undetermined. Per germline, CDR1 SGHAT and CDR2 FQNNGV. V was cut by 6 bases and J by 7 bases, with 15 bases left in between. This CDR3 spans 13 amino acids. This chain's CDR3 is CASSLVGGSGYTF. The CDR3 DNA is TGTGCCAGCAGTCTTGTTGGAGGCTCTGGCTACACCTTC.

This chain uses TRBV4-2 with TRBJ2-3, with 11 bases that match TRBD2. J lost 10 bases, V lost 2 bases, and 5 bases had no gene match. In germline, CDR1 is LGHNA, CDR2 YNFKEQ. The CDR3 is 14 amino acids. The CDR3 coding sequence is TGTGCCAGCAGCCAATTGACTAGCGGGGAGTCGCAGTATTTT. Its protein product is CASSQLTSGESQYF.

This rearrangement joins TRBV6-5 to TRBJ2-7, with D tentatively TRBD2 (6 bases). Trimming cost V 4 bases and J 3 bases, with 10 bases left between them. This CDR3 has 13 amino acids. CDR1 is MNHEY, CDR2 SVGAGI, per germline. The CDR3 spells CASSSTSIYEQYF. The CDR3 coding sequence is TGTGCCAGCAGTTCGACTAGTATCTACGAGCAGTACTTC.